This TCR beta chain was sequenced during a study of T-cell memory formation after mild COVID-19. Study in general: TCR clusters were largely donor specific.

TCRdb re-called the 5' RACE reads through MiXCR, storing one row per CDR3 protein. The top ten clones hold around 13% of a sample with 400,000 to 550,000 distinct CDR3 sequences, roughly 25% of them seen once. Study results and caveats: Memory sampled before infection contained some responding clones, suggesting cross-reactive memory joined.

The CDR3 sequence is 13 residues long. The germline V gene has CDR1 MGHRA and CDR2 YSYEKL. V lost 3 bases and J 9 bases, leaving 12 bases between the germline ends. Comments on this clonotype: What it binds is unknown.

This sequence joins TRBV4-1 and TRBJ2-1; weak D call: TRBD2 (7 bases). Sequences were obtained from PBMCs or a T cell subset sorted from them (not recorded which). The source of this sequence is an adult woman who had mild COVID-19 (a few samples of this study predate the infection). Cell type and time point are not known. CDR3 in DNA: TGCGCCAGCAGCCAGCTCGGGGGGCCTGAGCAGTTCTTC. Protein product: CASSQLGGPEQFF.